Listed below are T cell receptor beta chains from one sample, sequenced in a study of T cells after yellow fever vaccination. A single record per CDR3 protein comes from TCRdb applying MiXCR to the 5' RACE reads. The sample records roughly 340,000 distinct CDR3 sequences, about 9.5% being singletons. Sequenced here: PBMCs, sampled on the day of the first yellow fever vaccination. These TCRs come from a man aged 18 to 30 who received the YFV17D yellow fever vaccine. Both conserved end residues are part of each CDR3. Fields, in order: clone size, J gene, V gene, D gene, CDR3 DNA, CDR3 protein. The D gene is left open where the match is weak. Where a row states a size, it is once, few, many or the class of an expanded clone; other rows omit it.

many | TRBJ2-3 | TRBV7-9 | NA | TGTGCCAGCAGCTTATACGGGGACACAGATACGCAGTATTTT | CASSLYGDTDTQYF
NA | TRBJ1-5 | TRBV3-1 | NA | TGTGCCAGCAGCTTGCTCCAGGGGCAGCCCCAGCATTTT | CASSLLQGQPQHF
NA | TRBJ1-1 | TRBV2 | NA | TGTGCCAGCACCCTGAGTGAGAACACTGAAGCTTTCTTT | CASTLSENTEAFF
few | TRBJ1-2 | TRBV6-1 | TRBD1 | TGTGCCAGCATTGAGACAGGGGGCTCAGGCTATGGCTACACCTTC | CASIETGGSGYGYTF
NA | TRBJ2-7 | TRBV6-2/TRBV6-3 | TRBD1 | TGTGCCAGCAGGTCCCGGGACAGGGTCTACGAGCAGTACTTC | CASRSRDRVYEQYF
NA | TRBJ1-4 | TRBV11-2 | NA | TGTGCCAGCAGCCCCGGGTCGGAAAAACTGTTTTTT | CASSPGSEKLFF
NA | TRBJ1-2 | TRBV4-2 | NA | TGTGCCAGCAGCCCTGGGGACCTTGGAGGCTATGGCTACACCTTC | CASSPGDLGGYGYTF
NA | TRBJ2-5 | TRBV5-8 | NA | TGTGCCAGCAGCTCATCGATAGAGACCCAGTACTTC | CASSSSIETQYF
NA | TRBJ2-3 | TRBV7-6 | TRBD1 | TGTGCCAGCAGCTACCGACAGGGTTTCACAGATACGCAGTATTTT | CASSYRQGFTDTQYF
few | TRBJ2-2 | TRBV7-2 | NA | TGTGCCAGCAGCGCTCAGGGTCCCGGCACCGGGGAGCTGTTTTTT | CASSAQGPGTGELFF
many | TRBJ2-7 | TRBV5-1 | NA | TGCGCCAGCAGCCAACACGTAACAGCGGATGAGCAGTACTTC | CASSQHVTADEQYF
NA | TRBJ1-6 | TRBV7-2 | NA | TGTGCCAGCAGGGGGGAATCATATAATTCACCCCTCCACTTT | CASRGESYNSPLHF
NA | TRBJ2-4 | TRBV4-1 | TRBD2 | TGCGCCAGCAGCCAAGGACTTCCGCGGGGGATAGCCAAAAACATTCAGTACTTC | CASSQGLPRGIAKNIQYF
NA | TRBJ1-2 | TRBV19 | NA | TGTGCCAGTAGTACCTCCGGGACCGCGGGCTATGGCTACACCTTC | CASSTSGTAGYGYTF
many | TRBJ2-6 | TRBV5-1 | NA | TGCGCCAGCAGCTTGGTGGGGTCAGGGGCCAACGTCCTGACTTTC | CASSLVGSGANVLTF
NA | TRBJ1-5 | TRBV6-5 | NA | TGTGCCAGCAGTTACAGGGCAGGGGTGGATGTCCAGCCCCAGCATTTT | CASSYRAGVDVQPQHF
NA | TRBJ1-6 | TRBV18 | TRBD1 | TGTGCCAGCTCACCTTCGGGACAGGGGTCACCCCTCCACTTT | CASSPSGQGSPLHF
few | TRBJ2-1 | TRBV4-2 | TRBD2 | TGTGCCAGCAGCCAAGAGGAGCGGGGGGTCTACAATGAGCAGTTCTTC | CASSQEERGVYNEQFF
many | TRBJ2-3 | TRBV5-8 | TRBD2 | TGTGCCAGCAGCCTACTAGCGGGGGGGGATACGCAGTATTTT | CASSLLAGGDTQYF
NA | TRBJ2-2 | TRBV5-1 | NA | TGCGCCAGCTCCGGCCTGGTCGGCACCGGGGAGCTGTTTTTT | CASSGLVGTGELFF
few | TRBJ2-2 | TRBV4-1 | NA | TGCGCCAGCAGCCAAGACCCCGGGGGCGCGAACACCGGGGAGCTGTTTTTT | CASSQDPGGANTGELFF
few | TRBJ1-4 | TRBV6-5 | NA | TGTGCCAGCAGCGACTCCGGGACGATTAGTGAAAAACTGTTTTTT | CASSDSGTISEKLFF
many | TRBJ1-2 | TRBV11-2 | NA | TGTGCCAGCAGCTTAATCCTAATCGATGGCTACACCTTC | CASSLILIDGYTF
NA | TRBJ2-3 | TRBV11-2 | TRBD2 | TGTGCCAGCAGCTTAGCGACTAGCGGGGGATATACGCAGTATTTT | CASSLATSGGYTQYF
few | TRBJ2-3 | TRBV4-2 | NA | TGTGCCAGCAGCCAAGGGGGTGTGCGCGATACGCAGTATTTT | CASSQGGVRDTQYF
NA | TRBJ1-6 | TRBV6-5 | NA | TGTGCCAGCAGGTACGCGGGCAGCTCCTATAATTCACCCCTCCACTTT | CASRYAGSSYNSPLHF
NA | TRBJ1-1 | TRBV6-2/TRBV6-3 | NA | TGTGCCAGCAGTTGGGACGTAAGGAGGGCGGGGAGCACTGAAGCTTACTTT | CASSWDVRRAGSTEAYF
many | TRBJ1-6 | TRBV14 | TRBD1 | TGTGCCAGCAGCCATACAGGGGGCGAATTTGGAACCCTCCACTTT | CASSHTGGEFGTLHF
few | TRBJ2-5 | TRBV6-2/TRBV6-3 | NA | TGTGCCAGCAGTTACCGACCTCTCCAAGAGACCCAGTACTTC | CASSYRPLQETQYF
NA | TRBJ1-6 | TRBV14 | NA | TGTGCCAGCAGCCAAGCCGGGAGTAATTCACCCCTCCACTTT | CASSQAGSNSPLHF
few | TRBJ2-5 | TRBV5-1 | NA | TGCGCCAGCAGCTCAGAGGATCTGACCCAGTACTTC | CASSSEDLTQYF
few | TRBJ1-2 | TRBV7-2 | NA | TGTGCCAGCAGCCGTCCGGCAGGAGTGTATGGCTACACCTTC | CASSRPAGVYGYTF
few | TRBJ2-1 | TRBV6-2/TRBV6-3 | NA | TGTGCCAGCAGTTACTCGTTCGGCAGGGGGGTCCCGGTCCTTAATGAGCAGTTCTTC | CASSYSFGRGVPVLNEQFF
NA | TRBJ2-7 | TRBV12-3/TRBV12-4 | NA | TGTGCCAGCAGCCCCTACGGCTACCAACTTACCTACGAGCAGTACTTC | CASSPYGYQLTYEQYF
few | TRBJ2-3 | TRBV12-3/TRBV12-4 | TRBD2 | TGTGCCAGCAGGCCGGGACTAGGGACAGATACGCAGTATTTT | CASRPGLGTDTQYF
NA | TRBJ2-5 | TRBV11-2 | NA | TGTGCCAGCAGCTTAGGTCCGACACTCGAGACCCAGTACTTC | CASSLGPTLETQYF
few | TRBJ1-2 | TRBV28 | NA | TGTGCCAGCACCTCCTCCGGCGGGGTAGGGGGCTACACCTTC | CASTSSGGVGGYTF
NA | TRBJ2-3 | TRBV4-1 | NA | TGCGCCAGCAGCCCGGACCCTAGCACAGATACGCAGTATTTT | CASSPDPSTDTQYF
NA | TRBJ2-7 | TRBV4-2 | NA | TGTGCCAGCAGCCAACCGGGACGGGGGTCTGGAGAGCAGTACTTC | CASSQPGRGSGEQYF
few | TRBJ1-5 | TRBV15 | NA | TGTGCCACCAGCAGAGATCTAGGGTTCCCGGGGGCACAGCCCCAGCATTTT | CATSRDLGFPGAQPQHF
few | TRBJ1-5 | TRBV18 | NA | TGTGCCAGCTCACCCGGGCCAGGTGGAGCCCAGCATTTT | CASSPGPGGAQHF
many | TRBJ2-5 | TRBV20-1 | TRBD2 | TGCAGTGCCGGCCGACTAGCGGGGGAGGAGACCCAGTACTTC | CSAGRLAGEETQYF
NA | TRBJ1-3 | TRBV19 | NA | TGTGCCAGTAGCGCCGGGACACTAAACACCATATATTTT | CASSAGTLNTIYF
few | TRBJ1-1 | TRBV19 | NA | TGTGCCACGGCGGTCTACACTGAAGCTTTCTTT | CATAVYTEAFF
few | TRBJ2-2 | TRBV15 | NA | TGTGCCACCAGCAGCGGACAAGACACCGGGGAGCTGTTTTTT | CATSSGQDTGELFF
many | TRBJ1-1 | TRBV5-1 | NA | TGCGCCAGCAGCCCGGACGGCTGGGGGAACACTGAAGCTTTCTTT | CASSPDGWGNTEAFF
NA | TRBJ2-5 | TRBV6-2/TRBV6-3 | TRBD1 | TGTGCCAGCAGAACCTCCAGGGGGCAAGAGACCCAGTACTTC | CASRTSRGQETQYF
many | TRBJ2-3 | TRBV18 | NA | TGTGCCAGCTCACCGAATGGGGGCGCAGATACGCAGTATTTT | CASSPNGGADTQYF
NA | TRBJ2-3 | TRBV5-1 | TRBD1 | TGCGCCAGCAGCCTCGGGACAGACTCTAGCACAGATACGCAGTATTTT | CASSLGTDSSTDTQYF
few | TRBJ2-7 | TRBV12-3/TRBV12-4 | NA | TGTGCCAGCAGTGCTGGTAGATTAACCTCCTACGAGCAGTACTTC | CASSAGRLTSYEQYF
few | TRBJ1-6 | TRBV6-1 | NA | TGTGCCAGCAGTGAACTGGACTGGGCCAAGGAATGGCCCCTCCACTTT | CASSELDWAKEWPLHF
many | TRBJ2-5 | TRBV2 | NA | TGTGCCAGCAGTGAATTAGAGGAGACCCAGTACTTC | CASSELEETQYF
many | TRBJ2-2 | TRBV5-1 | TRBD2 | TGCGCCAGCAGGCGCGAACCGGGGGGAAGTGGAACCGGGGAGCTGTTTTTT | CASRREPGGSGTGELFF
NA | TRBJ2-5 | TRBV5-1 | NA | TGCGCCAGCACGGGACTTTCCCAAGAGACCCAGTACTTC | CASTGLSQETQYF